These 17 T cell receptor beta chains came from one sample sequenced in a study of CD8 T cells in ankylosing spondylitis (dated by TCRdb to 2017 to 2019). Broader findings and caveats from the paper: Blood from ankylosing spondylitis patients appeared to be characterized by a TCR beta motif composed of 7 to 9 highly homologous amino acid variants.

Library method: 5' RACE. These reads were obtained on an Illumina HiSeq 2500. The public reads were reprocessed in TCRdb via fastp at Q25 and MiXCR, keeping in-frame beta chains. Each record represents a unique CDR3 protein, reported with the most common genes and DNA among its rows. The sample has hundreds of thousands of distinct CDR3 sequences on record, 17% of them singletons. The leading ten clones occupy just over 1% of the sample. These TCRs' antigens remain unknown. The specimen was blood, either unsorted or a sorted T cell fraction (not recorded which). The receptor set was obtained from a male donor with ankylosing spondylitis.

J is TRBJ2-7 and V is TRBV28; no clear D. CDR1 is MDHEN, CDR2 SYDVKM, per germline. V lost 3 bases and J lost 0, with 6 bases in between. The CDR3 contains 13 residues. The CDR3 region is CASSFVTSYEQYF. For the CDR3, the DNA is TGTGCCAGCAGTTTCGTCACCTCCTACGAGCAGTACTTC. Full variable domain (rest looked up from reference TRBV28 and TRBJ2-7): DVKVTQSSRYLVKRTGEKVFLECVQDMDHENMFWYRQDPGLGLRLIYFSYDVKMKEKGDIPEGYSVSREKKERFSLILESASTNQTSMYLCASSFVTSYEQYFGPGTRLTVT.

V is TRBV7-2 and J is TRBJ1-2; a possible D gene is TRBD1 (5 bases). With 3 bases removed from V and 5 bases from J, the gap between germline ends came to 13 bases. CDR3 length equals 14 residues. The germline V gene has CDR1 SGHTA and CDR2 FQGNSA. Here the CDR3 DNA reads TGTGCCAGCAGCTTCGGGGGTACACATTATGGCTACACCTTC. Protein sequence: CASSFGGTHYGYTF.

This rearrangement joins TRBV12-3 or TRBV12-4 to TRBJ2-3, with TRBD2 as a possible D gene (6 bases). The CDR3 loop spans 16 amino acids. The ends were cut back, 6 bases at V and 2 bases at J, with 18 bases in the middle. CDR3 residues: CASSSPVEGVTDTQYF. In nucleotides, the CDR3 is TGTGCCAGCAGCTCTCCGGTGGAGGGAGTCACAGATACGCAGTATTTT.

The rearrangement links TRBV6-2 or TRBV6-3 to TRBJ1-5; TRBD1 might be the D (5 bases). The CDR3 is 14 amino acids. In germline, CDR1 is MNHEY, CDR2 SVGEGT. V was clipped by 7 bases and J by 3 bases, with 13 bases between them. Here the CDR3 reads CASNPNRLNQPQHF. The CDR3 bases are TGTGCCAGCAACCCCAACAGGCTCAATCAGCCCCAGCATTTT.

This clonotype has a handful of counts. This rearrangement joins TRBV5-1 to TRBJ2-7; TRBD1 agrees at 12 bases. The CDR3 has 15 amino acids. The germline V gene has CDR1 SGHRS and CDR2 YFSETQ. V was pared by 4 bases and J by 8 bases, with 10 bases of the junction left unmatched. The chain's CDR3 is CASSDRDRGPIQQYF. CDR3 sequence (DNA): TGCGCCAGCAGCGACAGGGACAGGGGGCCCATTCAGCAGTACTTC.

The chain links TRBV9 to TRBJ2-1; D call uncertain. Trimming stripped 0 bases from V and 6 bases from J, with 7 bases between. Germline V gene sequence: CDR1 SGDLS, CDR2 YYNGEE. The CDR3 is made up of 13 amino acids. In DNA, the CDR3 is TGTGCCAGCAGCGTAGAGGCGAGCAATGAGCAGTTCTTC. Translation gives CASSVEASNEQFF. Full variable domain (rest looked up from reference TRBV9 and TRBJ2-1): DSGVTQTPKHLITATGQRVTLRCSPRSGDLSVYWYQQSLDQGLQFLIQYYNGEERAKGNILERFSAQQFPDLHSELNLSSLELGDSALYFCASSVEASNEQFFGPGTRLTVL.

This rearrangement joins TRBV3-1 to TRBJ2-7; D gene unclear. From germline, CDR1 is LGHDT and CDR2 YNNKEL (reference sequence). V lost 1 base and J lost 9, with 7 bases in between. The CDR3 runs to 11 residues. The CDR3 loop reads CASSQGAVQYF. CDR3 DNA sequence: TGTGCCAGCAGCCAAGGCGCAGTGCAGTACTTC.

Only a few counts were recorded for this clonotype. The chain employs TRBV6-5 and TRBJ1-1, with D possibly TRBD1 on 6 matching bases. CDR3 length: 16 amino acids. V was pared by 0 bases and J by 4 bases, with 15 bases between. Germline V CDR1 and CDR2: MNHEY, SVGAGI. The CDR3 spells CASSYSTGIRGTEAFF. The CDR3 DNA reads TGTGCCAGCAGTTACTCGACAGGTATTAGGGGCACTGAAGCTTTCTTT.

The sample holds a few counts of this clonotype. The chain joins TRBV12-3 or TRBV12-4 to TRBJ1-6, with D perhaps matching TRBD1 (6 bases). The CDR3 extends over 13 amino acids. V lost 3 bases and J 10 bases, leaving 10 bases between the germline ends. CDR3 nucleotides: TGTGCCAGCAGTTTCAGGGGATGGTCACCCCTCCACTTT. Translation: CASSFRGWSPLHF.

This clonotype was seen only a few times. The chain joins TRBV20-1 to TRBJ1-1; D is undetermined. The CDR3 covers 11 residues. The V gene's germline CDR1 is DFQATT and CDR2 SNEGSKA (reference sequence). V shed 7 bases and J shed 0 bases, with 6 bases lying between them. CDR3 loop: CSGGVNTEAFF. For the CDR3, the DNA is TGCAGTGGTGGGGTGAACACTGAAGCTTTCTTT.

The chain uses TRBV11-2 and TRBJ1-1; 9 positions match TRBD1. Germline CDR1 reads SGHAT; CDR2 reads FQNNGV. V shed 11 bases, J shed 3 bases, and the junction held 7 bases outside the gene matches. The CDR3 is made up of 13 amino acids. The CDR3 DNA reads TGTGCCTGCTCCGGACAGGGGTACACTGAAGCTTTCTTT. Translating gives CACSGQGYTEAFF.

This chain joins TRBV6-2 or TRBV6-3 and TRBJ2-7; 12 nucleotides agree with TRBD1. The CDR3 runs 15 residues. V lost 2 bases to trimming and J lost 6 bases; unmatched junction nucleotides: 5. Looked up from germline, CDR1 is MNHEY and CDR2 is SVGEGT. Written as DNA, the CDR3 is TGTGCCAGCAGTTACCCAGGGACAGGGGGCGGCGAGCAGTACTTC. Translating it yields CASSYPGTGGGEQYF.

This clonotype was detected only a few times. The J gene is TRBJ2-3, the V gene TRBV7-9; possibly TRBD1 for D (5 bases). V lost 5 bases to trimming and J lost 2 bases, with 17 bases between them. This CDR3 spans 16 amino acids. The germline V gene has CDR1 SEHNR and CDR2 FQNEAQ (reference sequence). This CDR3 reads CASSPGWAGNTDTQYF. CDR3 DNA: TGTGCCAGCAGCCCCGGTTGGGCAGGGAACACAGATACGCAGTATTTT.

This clonotype was detected a few times. The chain employs TRBV3-1 and TRBJ2-7; D possibly corresponds to TRBD2 (5 bases). The CDR3 runs 15 residues. Germline V gives CDR1 LGHDT, CDR2 YNNKEL (reference sequence). V lost 1 base, J lost 3 bases, and 13 bases lay in between. CDR3 sequence reads: CASSQGVAGFYEQYF. Here the CDR3 DNA reads TGTGCCAGCAGCCAAGGGGTGGCGGGTTTCTACGAGCAGTACTTC.

The chain has TRBV11-1 and TRBJ1-2, with D maybe TRBD1 (6 bases). The CDR3 is 12 residues long. Germline assignment: CDR1 SGHAT and CDR2 FQDESV (reference sequence). V was clipped by 2 bases and J by 6 bases, with 7 bases between them. The CDR3 loop reads CASSLHRDGYTF. CDR3 in DNA: TGTGCCAGCAGCTTACACAGGGATGGCTACACCTTC.

This clonotype was counted ten times or more. V gene TRBV5-1 combines with J gene TRBJ2-7, with D perhaps TRBD1 or TRBD2 (5 bases each). The CDR3 extends over 13 amino acids. Germline CDR1 reads SGHRS; CDR2 reads YFSETQ. V was shortened by 4 bases and J by 1 base, with 9 bases between the two germline ends. In DNA, the CDR3 is TGCGCCAGCAGCAGAGGGGTATCCTACGAGCAGTACTTC. Encoded protein: CASSRGVSYEQYF.

The chain combines TRBV7-2 with TRBJ1-2, with 7 bases fitting TRBD1. The CDR3 length is 13 residues. Trimming at V came to 5 bases and at J to 4 bases, leaving 4 bases not matched to a gene. In germline, CDR1 is SGHTA, CDR2 FQGNSA. CDR3 loop: CASSIDRAYGYTF. The CDR3 coding sequence is TGTGCCAGCAGCATTGACAGGGCCTATGGCTACACCTTC.